This T cell receptor (beta chain) appears in the sequencing data of a study of a mutant IDH1 vaccine in newly diagnosed glioma. Time point specified: week 23, last vaccination. A 20-mer mutant IDH1 peptide at 300 ug was injected subcutaneously with topical imiquimod. Comments on this clone: Its antigen is unknown.

This table comes from immunoSEQ multiplex PCR, and its TCRdb copy is limited to in-frame clones, with some not included. The sample gives 60,000 to 100,000 clones, around 85% of which show up once; around 0.77% is in the top ten. CDR1 and CDR2 from the germline V gene are MNHEY and SVGAGI. The CDR3 is 15 amino acids. Unmatched junction bases numbered 15, after V lost 11 bases and J lost 5 bases. Here the sequenced sample was PBMCs, taken from a glioma patient whose treatment included an IDH1 peptide vaccine. This chain links TRBV6-5 with TRBJ2-7, with 10 bases aligning to TRBD1. The receptor was isolated from a woman between 50 and 59 years old with glioma. CDR3 sequence: CAGGRTGQGIHEQYF. The CDR3 DNA is TGTGCCGGCGGACGAACGGGACAGGGGATCCACGAGCAGTACTTC.